Each of the 17 T cell receptor beta chains below was sequenced from the same sample in a study of PD-L1 blockade in urothelial cancer. Sequencing was performed with immunoSEQ multiplex PCR; in TCRdb, only in-frame clones are kept and a portion is missing. The table lists around 100,000 clones, over 75% of them singletons. The sample here was PBMCs, taken around atezolizumab (anti-PD-L1) treatment. The receptor set was obtained from a man aged 45-60 years with urothelial cancer.

The gene calls are TRBV5-6 and TRBJ1-5; 8 bases are a match to TRBD1. After removal of 3 bases from V and 9 bases from J, the junction contained 8 bases not matched to a gene. The CDR3 covers 14 residues. Germline V gene lookup returns CDR1 SGHDT and CDR2 YYEEEE. The DNA for the CDR3 is TGTGCCAGCAGCTCCGGACAGGGAGACCGGCCCCAGCATTTT. Protein: CASSSGQGDRPQHF.

The chain is built from TRBV5-5 and TRBJ1-1; D is unclear. CDR1 is SGHKS and CDR2 is YYEKEE in the germline V gene (reference sequence). The CDR3 spans 15 residues. Trimming shortened V by 4 bases and J by 1 base, and 14 bases separated the two germline ends. The CDR3 loop is CASSPRPRGNTEAFF. The CDR3 DNA reads as TGTGCCAGCAGCCCTCGGCCTCGAGGGAACACTGAAGCTTTCTTT.

This chain connects TRBV25-1 to TRBJ1-4; tentative D call: TRBD1 (5 bases). Germline loops: CDR1 MGHDK, CDR2 SYGVNS. Trimming removed 2 bases from V and 3 bases from J, with 7 bases in between. The CDR3 contains 14 residues. The CDR3 here is CASSEGGANEKLFF. The CDR3 DNA sequence: TGTGCCAGCAGTGAAGGGGGGGCTAATGAAAAACTGTTTTTT.

The chain carries TRBV7-3 and TRBJ2-2, with no clear D. The CDR3 has 14 residues. Germline V lookup: CDR1 SGHTA, CDR2 FQGTGA. Trimming stripped 2 bases from V and 0 bases from J, with 4 bases between. The CDR3 DNA sequence: TGTGCCAGCAGCTTACTTGCGAACACCGGGGAGCTGTTTTTT. Residues: CASSLLANTGELFF. Combining the CDR3 with reference TRBV7-3 and TRBJ2-2 gives the whole variable domain GAGVSQTPSNKVTEKGKYVELRCDPISGHTALYWYRQSLGQGPEFLIYFQGTGAADDSGLPNDRFFAVRPEGSVSTLKIQRTERGDSAVYLCASSLLANTGELFFGEGSRLTVL.

This rearrangement joins TRBV10-1 to TRBJ2-1, with 13 nucleotides matching TRBD2. V gave up 4 bases and J gave up 9 bases; unmatched junction bases: 9. The V gene's germline CDR1 is WNHNN and CDR2 SYGVQD (reference sequence). CDR3 length: 16 residues. The CDR3 DNA is TGCGCCAGCAGTGGAGGGGGACTAGCGGGATCTGGTGAGCAGTTCTTC. It encodes CASSGGGLAGSGEQFF.

V and J are TRBV30 and TRBJ1-5; D possibly corresponds to TRBD1 (5 bases). With 2 bases removed from V and 6 bases from J, the gap between germline ends came to 11 bases. Germline-derived CDR1 and CDR2 are GTSNPN and SVGIG (reference sequence). This CDR3 is built from 13 residues. The CDR3 nucleotides are TGTGCCTGGAGTCCCCAGGGTGGTCAGCCCCAGCATTTT. Translated, it gives CAWSPQGGQPQHF.

V and J are TRBV6-1 and TRBJ1-3, with a tentative D call TRBD1 (5 bases). CDR3 size: 14 residues. The V gene lost 1 base and the J gene lost 4 bases, with 8 bases spanning the gap. Germline V gives CDR1 MNHNS, CDR2 SASEGT. CDR3 residues: CASSEGGRGNTIYF. In DNA, the CDR3 is TGTGCCAGCAGTGAAGGGGGCCGAGGAAACACCATATATTTT.

The CDR3 sequence is CASSQGSINTGELFF. The CDR3 DNA reads TGTGCCAGCAGCCAGGGCAGCATTAACACCGGGGAGCTGTTTTTT. The genes are TRBV11-3 and TRBJ2-2; possible D gene TRBD1, 5 bases. Germline loops: CDR1 SGHNT, CDR2 YENEEA. Between the trimmed V and J ends, which lost 5 bases and 2 bases, there was a span of 12 bases. The CDR3 is 15 residues long.

This rearrangement joins TRBV6-5 to TRBJ2-2; 10 nucleotides agree with TRBD1. CDR1 is MNHEY, CDR2 SVGAGI, per germline. The V segment lost 6 bases and the J segment 4 bases; nucleotides outside the gene matches: 5. This CDR3 spans 15 amino acids. In DNA, the CDR3 is TGTGCCAGCAGCCCTAGGACAGGGGGCACCGGGGAGCTGTTTTTT. This translates into CASSPRTGGTGELFF.

V usage is TRBV10-2 and J usage is TRBJ2-7; possibly TRBD1 for D (6 bases). The CDR3 has 14 amino acids. Trimming removed 4 bases at V and 4 bases at J, with 14 bases between. Germline CDR1 and CDR2: WSHSY and SAAADI. The CDR3 loop reads CASSGGPPEYEQYF. DNA for the CDR3: TGCGCCAGCAGTGGGGGGCCCCCCGAATACGAGCAGTACTTC.

This chain links TRBV5-1 with TRBJ2-3; 7 bases line up with TRBD1. Germline assignment: CDR1 SGHRS and CDR2 YFSETQ. The CDR3 runs to 14 residues. V dropped 4 bases and J dropped 6; count of bases not matched to a gene: 8. The CDR3 DNA reads as TGCGCCAGCAGCGTGGGACAGTACCCGGATACGCAGTATTTT. It specifies CASSVGQYPDTQYF.

The chain links TRBV6-1 to TRBJ1-5; TRBD1 agrees at 7 bases. With 5 bases clipped from V and 4 bases from J, the junction kept 2 bases outside the gene matches. This CDR3 is built from 13 residues. CDR1 is MNHNS, CDR2 SASEGT, per germline. The CDR3 DNA is TGTGCCAGCAGTCGGGACAGAAATCAGCCCCAGCATTTT. It encodes CASSRDRNQPQHF.

The chain couples TRBV18 to TRBJ2-3, with TRBD2 identical over 13 bases. Trimming cost V 6 bases and J 5 bases; bases outside gene matches: 14. Germline-derived CDR1 and CDR2 are KGHSH and LQKENI. The CDR3 totals 18 residues. CDR3 protein: CASSPARTSGSGGDTQYF. CDR3 sequence (DNA): TGTGCCAGCTCCCCCGCGCGGACTAGCGGGAGCGGGGGAGATACGCAGTATTTT.

This clone counts as medium-sized (0.01 to 0.1%). This rearrangement joins TRBV7-9 to TRBJ2-7, with TRBD1 matching over 7 bases. The CDR3 consists of 17 residues. V trimming: 1 base; J trimming: 0 bases; junction bases outside the gene matches: 9. Germline V gene sequence: CDR1 SEHNR, CDR2 FQNEAQ (reference sequence). The CDR3 DNA follows: TGTGCCAGCAGCTTAGGTTGGGACAGCGCACTCTCCTACGAGCAGTACTTC. Its protein product is CASSLGWDSALSYEQYF. The full variable domain, its missing parts supplied by reference TRBV7-9 and TRBJ2-7, is DTGVSQNPRHKITKRGQNVTFRCDPISEHNRLYWYRQTLGQGPEFLTYFQNEAQLEKSRLLSDRFSAERPKGSFSTLEIQRTEQGDSAMYLCASSLGWDSALSYEQYFGPGTRLTVT.

The chain carries TRBV18 and TRBJ2-7, with 13 nucleotides matching TRBD2. V lost 2 bases and J lost 4; bases outside the gene matches: 2. Germline-derived CDR1 and CDR2 are KGHSH and LQKENI. The CDR3 is made up of 15 amino acids. DNA of the CDR3: TGTGCCAGCTCACCAAGGACTAGCGGGAGTTACGAGCAGTACTTC. Translating gives CASSPRTSGSYEQYF.

This clone was detected only once. The chain carries TRBV28 and TRBJ1-1; D is undetermined. CDR3 length equals 14 residues. V dropped 6 bases and J dropped 6 bases, with 17 bases sitting between them. The germline gives CDR1 MDHEN, CDR2 SYDVKM. The CDR3 reads CASSRNWIKPEAFF. DNA for the CDR3: TGTGCCAGCAGCAGGAATTGGATTAAGCCTGAAGCTTTCTTT.

This clone was seen once. CDR3 nucleotides: TGTGCCAGCAGTCTAGGCGGGGCCCAGTACTTC. Its translation: CASSLGGAQYF. V usage is TRBV28 and J usage is TRBJ2-5; the D gene is possibly TRBD2 (6 bases). CDR1 MDHEN and CDR2 SYDVKM come from the germline V gene. V dropped 5 bases and J dropped 9 bases, with 10 bases sitting between them. This CDR3 comprises 11 residues.